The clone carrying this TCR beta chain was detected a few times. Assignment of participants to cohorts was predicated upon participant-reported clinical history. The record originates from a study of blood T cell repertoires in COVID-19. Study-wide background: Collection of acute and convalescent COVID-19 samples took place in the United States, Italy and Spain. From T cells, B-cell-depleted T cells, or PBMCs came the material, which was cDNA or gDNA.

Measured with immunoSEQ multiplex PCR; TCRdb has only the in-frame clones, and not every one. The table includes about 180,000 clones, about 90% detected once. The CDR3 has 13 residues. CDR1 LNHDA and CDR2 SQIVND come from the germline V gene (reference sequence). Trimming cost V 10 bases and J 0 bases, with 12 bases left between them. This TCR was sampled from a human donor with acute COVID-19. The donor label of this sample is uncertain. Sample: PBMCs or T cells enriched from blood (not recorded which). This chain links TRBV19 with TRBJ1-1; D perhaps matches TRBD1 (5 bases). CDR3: CATGWTMNTEAFF. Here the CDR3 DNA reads TGTGCCACAGGGTGGACAATGAACACTGAAGCTTTCTTT.